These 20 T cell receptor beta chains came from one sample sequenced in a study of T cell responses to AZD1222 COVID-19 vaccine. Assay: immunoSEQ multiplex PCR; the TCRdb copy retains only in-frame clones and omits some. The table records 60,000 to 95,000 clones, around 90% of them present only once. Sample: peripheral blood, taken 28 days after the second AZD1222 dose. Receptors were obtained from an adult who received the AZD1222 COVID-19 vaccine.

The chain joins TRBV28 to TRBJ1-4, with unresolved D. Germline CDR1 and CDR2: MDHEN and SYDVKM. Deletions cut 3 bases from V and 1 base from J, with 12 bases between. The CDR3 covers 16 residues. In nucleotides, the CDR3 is TGTGCCAGCAGTTTCCTCGATATCCGAACTAATGAAAAACTGTTTTTT. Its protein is CASSFLDIRTNEKLFF.

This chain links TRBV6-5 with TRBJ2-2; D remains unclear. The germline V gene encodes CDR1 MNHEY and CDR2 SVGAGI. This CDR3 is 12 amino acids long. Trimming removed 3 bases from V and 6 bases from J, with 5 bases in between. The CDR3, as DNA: TGTGCCAGCAGTTATGGTGCCGGGGAGCTGTTTTTT. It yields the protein CASSYGAGELFF.

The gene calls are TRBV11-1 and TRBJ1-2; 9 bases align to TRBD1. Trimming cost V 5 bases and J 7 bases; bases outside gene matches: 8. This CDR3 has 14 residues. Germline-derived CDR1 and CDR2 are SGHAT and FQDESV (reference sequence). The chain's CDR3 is CASSETGGAGGYTF. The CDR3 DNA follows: TGTGCCAGCAGCGAAACAGGGGGCGCGGGTGGCTACACCTTC.

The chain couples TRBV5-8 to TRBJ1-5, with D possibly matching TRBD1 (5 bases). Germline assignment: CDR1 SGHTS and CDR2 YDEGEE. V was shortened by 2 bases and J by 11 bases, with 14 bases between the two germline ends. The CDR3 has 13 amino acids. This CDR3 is CASSFKGEGAQHF. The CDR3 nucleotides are TGTGCCAGCAGCTTTAAAGGAGAAGGGGCCCAGCATTTT.

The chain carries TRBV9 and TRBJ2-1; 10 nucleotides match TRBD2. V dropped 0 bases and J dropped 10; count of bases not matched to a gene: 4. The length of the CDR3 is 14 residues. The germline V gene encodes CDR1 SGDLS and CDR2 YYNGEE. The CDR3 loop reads CASSVAGLAEEQFF. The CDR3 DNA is TGTGCCAGCAGCGTAGCAGGACTAGCGGAGGAGCAGTTCTTC.

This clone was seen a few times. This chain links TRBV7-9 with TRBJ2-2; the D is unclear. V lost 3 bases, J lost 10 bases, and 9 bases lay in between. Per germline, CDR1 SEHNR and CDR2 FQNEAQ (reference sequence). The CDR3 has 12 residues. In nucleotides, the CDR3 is TGTGCCAGCAGCTTCGGTGGTGAGGAGCTGTTTTTT. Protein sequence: CASSFGGEELFF.

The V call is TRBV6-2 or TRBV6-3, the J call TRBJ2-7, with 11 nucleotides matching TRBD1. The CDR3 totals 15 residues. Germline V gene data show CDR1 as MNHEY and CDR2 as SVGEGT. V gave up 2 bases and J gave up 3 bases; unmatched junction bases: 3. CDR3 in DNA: TGTGCCAGCAGTTACGGGACAGGGGGAGGCTACGAGCAGTACTTC. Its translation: CASSYGTGGGYEQYF.

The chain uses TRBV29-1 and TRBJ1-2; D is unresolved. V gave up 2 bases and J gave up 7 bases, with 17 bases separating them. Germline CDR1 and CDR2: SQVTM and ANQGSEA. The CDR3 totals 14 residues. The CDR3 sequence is CSVESRATLSGYTF. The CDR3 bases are TGCAGCGTTGAATCCCGAGCAACGCTCAGTGGCTACACCTTC.

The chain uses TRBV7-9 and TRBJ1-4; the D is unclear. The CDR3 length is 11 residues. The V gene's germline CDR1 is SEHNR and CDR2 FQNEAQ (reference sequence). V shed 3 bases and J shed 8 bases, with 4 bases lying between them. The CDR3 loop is CASSFDEKLFF. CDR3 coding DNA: TGTGCCAGCAGCTTTGACGAAAAACTGTTTTTT. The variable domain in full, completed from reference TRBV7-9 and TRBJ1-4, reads DTGVSQNPRHKITKRGQNVTFRCDPISEHNRLYWYRQTLGQGPEFLTYFQNEAQLEKSRLLSDRFSAERPKGSFSTLEIQRTEQGDSAMYLCASSFDEKLFFGSGTQLSVL.

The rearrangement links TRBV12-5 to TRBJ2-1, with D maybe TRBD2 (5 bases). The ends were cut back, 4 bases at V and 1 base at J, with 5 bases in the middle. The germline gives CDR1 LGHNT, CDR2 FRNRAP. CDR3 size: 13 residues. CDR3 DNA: TGTGCTAGTGGTTCGGGATCCTACAATGAGCAGTTCTTC. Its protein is CASGSGSYNEQFF.

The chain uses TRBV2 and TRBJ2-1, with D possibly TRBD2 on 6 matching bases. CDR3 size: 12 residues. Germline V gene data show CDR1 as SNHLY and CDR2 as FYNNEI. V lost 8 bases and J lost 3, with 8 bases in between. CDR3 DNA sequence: TGTGCCAGCCGGGACTTCTACAATGAGCAGTTCTTC. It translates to CASRDFYNEQFF.

CDR3: CASSNSVQGPSYEQYF. The DNA for the CDR3 is TGTGCCAGTAGCAATTCTGTACAGGGGCCCTCCTACGAGCAGTACTTC. The chain carries TRBV19 and TRBJ2-7; 7 positions match TRBD1. Germline CDR1 reads LNHDA; CDR2 reads SQIVND (reference sequence). The CDR3 is 16 residues long. V trimming: 6 bases; J trimming: 0 bases; junction bases outside the gene matches: 11.

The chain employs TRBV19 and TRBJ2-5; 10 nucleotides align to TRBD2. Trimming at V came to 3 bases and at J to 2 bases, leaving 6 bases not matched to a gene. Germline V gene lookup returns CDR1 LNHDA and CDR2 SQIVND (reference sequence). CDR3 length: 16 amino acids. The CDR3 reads CASSILVAGGQETQYF. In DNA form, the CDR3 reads TGTGCCAGTAGTATTCTCGTAGCGGGGGGACAAGAGACCCAGTACTTC.

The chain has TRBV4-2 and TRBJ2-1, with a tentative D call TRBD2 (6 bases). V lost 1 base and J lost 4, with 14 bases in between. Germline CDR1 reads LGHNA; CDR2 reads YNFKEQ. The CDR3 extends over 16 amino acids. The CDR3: CASSQVADSSYNEQFF. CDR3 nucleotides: TGTGCCAGCAGCCAAGTAGCGGACTCTTCGTACAATGAGCAGTTCTTC.

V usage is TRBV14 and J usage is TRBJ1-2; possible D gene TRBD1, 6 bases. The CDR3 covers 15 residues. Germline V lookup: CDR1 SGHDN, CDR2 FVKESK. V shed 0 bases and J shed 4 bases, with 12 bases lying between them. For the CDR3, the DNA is TGTGCCAGCAGCCAAGAAAGGGGGGATCTCTATGGCTACACCTTC. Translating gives CASSQERGDLYGYTF.

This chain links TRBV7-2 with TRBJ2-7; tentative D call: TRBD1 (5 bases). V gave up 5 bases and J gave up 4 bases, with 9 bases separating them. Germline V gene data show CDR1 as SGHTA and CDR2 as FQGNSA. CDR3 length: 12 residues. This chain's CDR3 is CASSVRGYEQYF. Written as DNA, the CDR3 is TGTGCCAGCAGCGTAAGGGGATACGAGCAGTACTTC.

DNA for the CDR3: TGTGCCAGCAGTCCCATAGGGGGACTCCCTCGGCTCTATGGCTACACCTTC. Translating it yields CASSPIGGLPRLYGYTF. The rearrangement joins TRBV28 to TRBJ1-2; possibly TRBD1 for D (6 bases). Trimming pared 5 bases from V and 4 bases from J, leaving 23 bases between. CDR1 and CDR2 from the germline V gene are MDHEN and SYDVKM. This CDR3 has 17 amino acids.

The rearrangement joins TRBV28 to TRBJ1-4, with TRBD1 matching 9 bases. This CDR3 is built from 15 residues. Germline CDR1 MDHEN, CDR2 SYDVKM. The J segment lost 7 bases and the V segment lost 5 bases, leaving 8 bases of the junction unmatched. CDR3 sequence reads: CASSHNRGQFEKLFF. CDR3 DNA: TGTGCCAGCAGTCATAACAGGGGGCAGTTTGAAAAACTGTTTTTT. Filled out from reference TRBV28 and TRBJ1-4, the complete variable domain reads DVKVTQSSRYLVKRTGEKVFLECVQDMDHENMFWYRQDPGLGLRLIYFSYDVKMKEKGDIPEGYSVSREKKERFSLILESASTNQTSMYLCASSHNRGQFEKLFFGSGTQLSVL.

CDR3 coding DNA: TGTGCCAGCAGTGAATGGTCCAGGGTGAGTGCCAAAAACATTCAGTACTTC. It translates to CASSEWSRVSAKNIQYF. The V call is TRBV25-1, the J call TRBJ2-4; D might be TRBD1 (5 bases). Germline values: CDR1 MGHDK, CDR2 SYGVNS. CDR3 length: 17 residues. Trimming removed 1 base at V and 1 base at J, with 14 bases between. The full variable domain, rest sourced from reference TRBV25-1 and TRBJ2-4, is EADIYQTPRYLVIGTGKKITLECSQTMGHDKMYWYQQDPGMELHLIHYSYGVNSTEKGDLSSESTVSRIRTEHFPLTLESARPSHTSQYLCASSEWSRVSAKNIQYFGAGTRLSVL.

Here the CDR3 DNA reads TGTGCCATCAGTGAGGTAACAGTGATCGCAGGGCAGCCCCAGCATTTT. Its protein is CAISEVTVIAGQPQHF. The rearrangement links TRBV10-3 to TRBJ1-5, with D possibly being TRBD1 (5 bases). The CDR3 consists of 16 residues. Trimming took 2 bases from V and 7 from J, leaving 18 bases between them. Germline CDR1 is ENHRY and CDR2 is SYGVKD.